The 5 T cell receptor beta chains presented below share a single source sample, sequenced in a study of cytomegalovirus exposure and HLA in healthy donors. 13 Jbeta primers and 60 Vbeta primers were used for the PCR. Using immunoSEQ multiplex PCR, the repertoire was profiled, and TCRdb retains in-frame clones only, with some absent. This table holds 35,000 or so clones. Sequenced material: PBMCs. The receptors derive from a man between 35 and 55 years old in good health and CMV-seropositive.

The V and J genes are TRBV29-1 and TRBJ2-2; the D gene is possibly TRBD2 (7 bases). Per germline, CDR1 SQVTM and CDR2 ANQGSEA. Trimming removed 6 bases at V and 8 bases at J, with 19 bases between. The CDR3 sequence is 14 residues long. Here the CDR3 reads CSVPRGGALGELFF. The CDR3 DNA reads as TGCAGCGTGCCTAGGGGGGGAGCGTTAGGGGAGCTGTTTTTT.

This CDR3 reads CASSHGHSFTF. The CDR3 DNA reads TGTGCCAGCAGCCATGGACATTCCTTCACCTTC. The chain uses TRBV6-5 and TRBJ1-2; perhaps TRBD1 as D (5 bases). The germline CDR1 and CDR2 sequences are MNHEY and SVGAGI. The CDR3 contains 11 residues. V lost 6 bases, J lost 13 bases, and 15 bases lay in between.

The CDR3 region is CASSTSSGRGGYNEQFF. Here the CDR3 DNA reads TGTGCCAGCAGTACATCTAGCGGGAGGGGGGGGTACAATGAGCAGTTCTTC. J is TRBJ2-1 and V is TRBV7-6, with 12 nucleotides matching TRBD2. The CDR3 length is 17 residues. Unmatched junction bases numbered 10, after V lost 6 bases and J lost 4 bases. Looked up from germline, CDR1 is SGHVS and CDR2 is FNYEAQ.

This chain's CDR3 is CASSLGLAGYEQFF. DNA of the CDR3: TGTGCCAGCAGCTTAGGACTAGCGGGATATGAGCAGTTCTTC. The chain combines TRBV7-2 with TRBJ2-1; 11 positions agree with TRBD2. Germline V CDR1 and CDR2: SGHTA, FQGNSA. The length of the CDR3 is 14 residues. The ends lost 1 base at V and 8 bases at J; junction bases unmatched: 1.

This chain links TRBV21-1 with TRBJ2-1; the table's D call, TRBD2, was not checked against the DNA. TRBV21-1 is marked as a pseudogene. This CDR3 has 16 amino acids. The CDR3 DNA reads TGTGCCAGCAGGGGTCGGGAGCCCTCCGGCTACAATGAGCAGTTCTTC. Residues: CASRGREPSGYNEQFF.